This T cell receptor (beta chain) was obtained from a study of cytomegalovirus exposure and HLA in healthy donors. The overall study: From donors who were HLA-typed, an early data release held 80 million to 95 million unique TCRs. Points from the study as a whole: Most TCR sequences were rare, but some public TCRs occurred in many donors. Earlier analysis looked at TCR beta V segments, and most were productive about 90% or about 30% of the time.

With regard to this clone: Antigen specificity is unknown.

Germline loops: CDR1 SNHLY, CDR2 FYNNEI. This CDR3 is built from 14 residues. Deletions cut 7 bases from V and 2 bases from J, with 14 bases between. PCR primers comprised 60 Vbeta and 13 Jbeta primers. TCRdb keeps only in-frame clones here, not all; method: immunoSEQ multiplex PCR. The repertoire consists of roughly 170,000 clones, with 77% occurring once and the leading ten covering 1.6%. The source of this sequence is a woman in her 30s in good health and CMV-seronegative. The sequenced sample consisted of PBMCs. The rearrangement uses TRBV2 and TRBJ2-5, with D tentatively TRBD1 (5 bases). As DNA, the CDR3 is TGTGCCAGCAAGTACGCCAGGGATCAAGAGACCCAGTACTTC. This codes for CASKYARDQETQYF.